This T cell receptor beta chain was identified in a study of OX40 agonist ivuxolimab in advanced cancers. Study-level information: Patients assigned to dose escalation were diagnosed with hepatocellular carcinoma, melanoma, renal cell or head and neck cancer.

CDR3 length: 15 amino acids. In germline, CDR1 is SGHAT, CDR2 FQNNGV. The germline V and J ends were trimmed by 4 bases and 4 bases, with 17 bases remaining between them. Study outcomes and limitations: The CD4+ and CD8+ T cells in the blood had expanded clonally by week 6 at 0.1 to 3.0 mg/kg. Clonal expansion among partial responders at 0.1-3.0 mg/kg ranked near the lowest.

TCRdb's table, derived via immunoSEQ multiplex PCR, lists solely in-frame clones and lacks some. The data hold about 35,000 clones, with over 60% observed a single time. To note about this clone: What it binds is unknown.

Sequencing was performed on CD4+ or CD8+ T cells sorted from blood, taken in a trial of the OX40 agonist ivuxolimab. This sequence was found in an adult with an advanced solid tumor such as melanoma, head and neck, liver or kidney cancer. The chain combines TRBV11-2 with TRBJ2-7, with a weak D call TRBD2 (6 bases). The CDR3 coding sequence is TGTGCCAGCAGCTCGCGGGGCGGGGTACTTTACGAGCAGTACTTC. It encodes CASSSRGGVLYEQYF. The whole variable domain, remainder taken from reference TRBV11-2 and TRBJ2-7, is EAGVAQSPRYKIIEKRQSVAFWCNPISGHATLYWYQQILGQGPKLLIQFQNNGVVDDSQLPKDRFSAERLKGVDSTLKIQPAKLEDSAVYLCASSSRGGVLYEQYFGPGTRLTVT.